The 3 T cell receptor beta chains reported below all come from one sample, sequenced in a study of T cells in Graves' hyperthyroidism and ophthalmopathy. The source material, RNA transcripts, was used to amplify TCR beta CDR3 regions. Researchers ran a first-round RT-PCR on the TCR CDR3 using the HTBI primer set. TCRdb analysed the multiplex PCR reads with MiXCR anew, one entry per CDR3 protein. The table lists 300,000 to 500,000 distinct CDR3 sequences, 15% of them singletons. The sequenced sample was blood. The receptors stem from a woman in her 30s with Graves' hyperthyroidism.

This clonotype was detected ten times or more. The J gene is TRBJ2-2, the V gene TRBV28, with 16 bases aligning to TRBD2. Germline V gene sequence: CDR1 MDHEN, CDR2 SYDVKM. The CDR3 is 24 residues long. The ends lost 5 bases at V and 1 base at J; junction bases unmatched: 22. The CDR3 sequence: CASSLRRREAGTSGRALNTGELFF. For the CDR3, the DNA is TGTGCCAGCAGTCTACGCCGAAGAGAAGCCGGGACTAGCGGGAGGGCCCTGAACACCGGGGAGCTGTTTTTT. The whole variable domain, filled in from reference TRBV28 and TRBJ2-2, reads DVKVTQSSRYLVKRTGEKVFLECVQDMDHENMFWYRQDPGLGLRLIYFSYDVKMKEKGDIPEGYSVSREKKERFSLILESASTNQTSMYLCASSLRRREAGTSGRALNTGELFFGEGSRLTVL.

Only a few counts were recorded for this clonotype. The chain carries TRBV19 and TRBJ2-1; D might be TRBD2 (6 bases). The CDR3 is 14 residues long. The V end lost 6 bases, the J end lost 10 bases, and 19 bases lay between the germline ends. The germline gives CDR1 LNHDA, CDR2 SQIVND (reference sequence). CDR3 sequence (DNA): TGTGCCAGTAGCCAGATGGGGACTCCCAGGGAGCAGTTCTTC. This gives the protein CASSQMGTPREQFF.

The CDR3 DNA is TGTGCCAGCAGTCAGCCCGGGACTAGCGGGATCCAAGAGACCCAGTACTTC. It is translated as CASSQPGTSGIQETQYF. This chain joins TRBV28 and TRBJ2-5; 13 bases are a match to TRBD2. The CDR3 consists of 17 residues. The ends lost 5 bases at V and 1 base at J; junction bases unmatched: 7. Per the germline V gene, CDR1 is MDHEN and CDR2 is SYDVKM.